Below are 18 T cell receptor beta chains sequenced from a single sample in a study of response to subunit inactivated influenza vaccine. Via MiXCR, TCRdb re-called the RT-PCR reads, giving one row per CDR3 protein. Of 650,000 to 800,000 distinct CDR3 sequences in the sample, more than 11% were seen once. Sequenced material: PBMCs from blood, taken 14 to 15 days before vaccination. These receptors originate from a man in his fifties or sixties who received an inactivated influenza vaccine.

This clonotype was found a few times. The chain links TRBV6-2 or TRBV6-3 to TRBJ2-1; 7 nucleotides match TRBD2. The CDR3 runs 20 residues. CDR1 and CDR2 from the germline V gene are MNHEY and SVGEGT. J gave up 7 bases and V 0 bases, and 21 bases lay outside the gene matches. CDR3 bases: TGTGCCAGCAGTTACTCAGCCCCGGGGCAGCGACTAGCACCTAGGAATGAGCAGTTCTTC. It yields the protein CASSYSAPGQRLAPRNEQFF.

This clonotype was counted ten times or more. This chain joins TRBV20-1 and TRBJ2-5; D remains unclear. Trimming shortened V by 3 bases and J by 6 bases, and 11 bases separated the two germline ends. This CDR3 has 12 amino acids. Per the germline V gene, CDR1 is DFQATT and CDR2 is SNEGSKA (reference sequence). Here the CDR3 reads CSARAPLKTQYF. The CDR3 bases are TGCAGTGCTAGGGCACCCCTCAAGACCCAGTACTTC.

This rearrangement joins TRBV6-2 or TRBV6-3 to TRBJ2-3, with TRBD2 as a possible D gene (5 bases). The germline gives CDR1 MNHEY, CDR2 SVGEGT. The CDR3 is 15 amino acids. V gave up 3 bases and J gave up 4 bases, with 14 bases separating them. Here the CDR3 reads CASSYDGVGADTQYF. CDR3 DNA sequence: TGTGCCAGCAGTTATGACGGGGTGGGCGCAGATACGCAGTATTTT.

This clonotype has just a few counts. The J gene is TRBJ2-3, the V gene TRBV11-2; TRBD1 matches 7 bases. The germline gives CDR1 SGHAT, CDR2 FQNNGV. CDR3 length: 14 residues. Unmatched junction bases numbered 2, after V lost 0 bases and J lost 5 bases. The DNA of the CDR3 is TGTGCCAGCAGCTTAGAACGGGACAGAGATACGCAGTATTTT. The encoded protein is CASSLERDRDTQYF. The variable domain in full, completed from reference TRBV11-2 and TRBJ2-3, reads EAGVAQSPRYKIIEKRQSVAFWCNPISGHATLYWYQQILGQGPKLLIQFQNNGVVDDSQLPKDRFSAERLKGVDSTLKIQPAKLEDSAVYLCASSLERDRDTQYFGPGTRLTVL.

This clonotype was seen a few times. J is TRBJ2-1 and V is TRBV7-9, with no clear D. V was trimmed by 1 base and J by 7 bases, leaving 11 bases between them. The CDR3 is 14 amino acids. Germline V gene sequence: CDR1 SEHNR, CDR2 FQNEAQ (reference sequence). CDR3 nucleotide sequence: TGTGCCAGCAGCTTAGGGACCCTAGGGAATGAGCAGTTCTTC. It codes for CASSLGTLGNEQFF.

This clonotype was seen a handful of times. This chain links TRBV5-1 with TRBJ2-7, with D perhaps being TRBD1 or TRBD2 (5 bases each). The CDR3 loop spans 14 amino acids. The germline V gene encodes CDR1 SGHRS and CDR2 YFSETQ. V shed 7 bases and J shed 2 bases, with 16 bases lying between them. CDR3 sequence: CASFLGAGTYEQYF. CDR3 DNA sequence: TGCGCCAGCTTCCTCGGGGCCGGGACCTACGAGCAGTACTTC.

This clonotype has at least ten counts. The genes are TRBV24-1 and TRBJ2-1, with 10 bases that match TRBD2. Per the germline V gene, CDR1 is KGHDR and CDR2 is SFDVKD. Trimming took 3 bases from V and 4 from J; bases not matched to a gene: 2. This CDR3 is 15 amino acids long. In DNA, the CDR3 is TGTGCCACCAGTGATGATAGCGGGAGGTACAATGAGCAGTTCTTC. Translated: CATSDDSGRYNEQFF.

This clonotype was observed a handful of times. V is TRBV7-2 and J is TRBJ2-5; tentative D call: TRBD2 (7 bases). Germline CDR1 and CDR2: SGHTA and FQGNSA. The CDR3 spans 15 residues. V was shortened by 0 bases and J by 5 bases, with 13 bases between the two germline ends. CDR3 residues: CASSLAGGGWETQYF. CDR3 nucleotides: TGTGCCAGCAGCTTAGCGGGAGGGGGTTGGGAGACCCAGTACTTC.

This clonotype has more than one count but fewer than ten. The genes are TRBV4-1 and TRBJ1-2; 7 bases are a match to TRBD1. CDR3 length: 15 residues. J gave up 2 bases and V 2 bases, and 5 bases lay outside the gene matches. The germline CDR1 and CDR2 sequences are MGHRA and YSYEKL. CDR3 nucleotide sequence: TGCGCCAGCAGCCAAAACGAACAGGGGAACTATGGCTACACCTTC. Protein product: CASSQNEQGNYGYTF.

The table lists this clonotype with many counts. The rearrangement links TRBV5-1 to TRBJ2-7; D is unresolved. There are 13 residues in the CDR3. Germline V gene lookup returns CDR1 SGHRS and CDR2 YFSETQ. V was trimmed by 0 bases and J by 7 bases, leaving 11 bases between them. CDR3 residues: CASSLVHNAEQYF. CDR3 DNA: TGCGCCAGCAGCTTGGTACATAACGCGGAGCAGTACTTC. Full variable domain (outside the CDR3, taken from reference TRBV5-1 and TRBJ2-7): KAGVTQTPRYLIKTRGQQVTLSCSPISGHRSVSWYQQTPGQGLQFLFEYFSETQRNKGNFPGRFSGRQFSNSRSEMNVSTLELGDSALYLCASSLVHNAEQYFGPGTRLTVT.

This clonotype has at least ten counts. The gene calls are TRBV2 and TRBJ2-7; D is ambiguous. The germline gives CDR1 SNHLY, CDR2 FYNNEI. Trimming took 3 bases from V and 1 from J, leaving 7 bases between them. This CDR3 spans 13 amino acids. This chain's CDR3 is CASSDRLSYEQYF. As DNA, the CDR3 is TGTGCCAGCAGTGACAGACTTTCCTACGAGCAGTACTTC.

This clonotype has only a few counts. The rearrangement uses TRBV7-8 and TRBJ2-5; 7 nucleotides line up with TRBD1. From germline, CDR1 is SGHVS and CDR2 FQNEAQ. J gave up 4 bases and V 5 bases, and 19 bases lay outside the gene matches. This CDR3 contains 18 residues. CDR3 sequence (DNA): TGTGCCAGCAGCATAGAACAGGGGCGCGGTCGGGGACGAGAGACCCAGTACTTC. It translates to CASSIEQGRGRGRETQYF.

This clonotype has ten or more counts. The junction departs from germline at one end; a sequencing error may be responsible. This chain connects TRBV15 to TRBJ2-7; D perhaps matches TRBD1 (5 bases). This CDR3 is built from 12 residues. CDR1 is LNHNV and CDR2 is YYDKDF in the germline V gene (reference sequence). CDR3 in DNA: TGTGCCACCAGCAGAGATCGTGAGACAGCCGTCTTC. It specifies CATSRDRETAVF.

This clonotype was detected ten times or more. The J gene is TRBJ2-2, the V gene TRBV5-6; perhaps TRBD1 as D (6 bases). The CDR3 runs 16 residues. CDR1 is SGHDT, CDR2 YYEEEE, per germline. Trimming took 0 bases from V and 5 from J, leaving 14 bases between them. The CDR3 DNA reads TGTGCCAGCAGCTTGGACAGGGACCTTCTAACCGGGGAGCTGTTTTTT. This codes for CASSLDRDLLTGELFF.

This clonotype was observed a few times. This chain uses TRBV2 with TRBJ2-1; D is possibly TRBD1 (6 bases). The V gene's germline CDR1 is SNHLY and CDR2 FYNNEI. CDR3 size: 15 residues. The V end was cut by 2 bases, the J end by 5 bases, with 13 bases between. DNA for the CDR3: TGTGCCAGCAGTGAAACAGGGTACGGGGACAATGAGCAGTTCTTC. Its translation is CASSETGYGDNEQFF.

With respect to this clonotype: One end of the junction does not line up with germline, which may come from a read error. This rearrangement joins TRBV5-1 to TRBJ2-1, with D maybe TRBD2 (6 bases). The CDR3 sequence is 15 residues long. From germline, CDR1 is SGHRS and CDR2 YFSETQ. In nucleotides, the CDR3 is TGCGACAGCAGCGGGCACGGAGGGACCTACAATGAGCAGTTCTTC. Translation gives CDSSGHGGTYNEQFF.

This clonotype has just a few counts. CDR3 in amino acids: CASSLAPTSGGGTQYF. DNA of the CDR3: TGTGCCAGCAGCTTAGCGCCGACTAGCGGGGGGGGGACCCAGTACTTC. The chain links TRBV7-2 to TRBJ2-5; TRBD2 matches at 14 bases. CDR3 length equals 16 residues. V lost 0 bases and J lost 7; bases outside the gene matches: 4. Germline-derived CDR1 and CDR2 are SGHTA and FQGNSA.

V gene TRBV11-2 combines with J gene TRBJ2-3; 15 bases align to TRBD2. V shed 6 bases, J shed 0 bases, and the junction held 10 bases outside the gene matches. Germline CDR1 and CDR2: SGHAT and FQNNGV. This CDR3 contains 19 residues. CDR3 sequence (DNA): TGTGCCAGCAGGGCGGGACTAGCGGGGGGCTCAACAAGCACAGATACGCAGTATTTT. Translating gives CASRAGLAGGSTSTDTQYF.